This T cell receptor (beta chain) was sequenced in a study of control samples from healthy donors and cancer patients. The method was immunoSEQ multiplex PCR; TCRdb's version includes in-frame clones alone and lacks a portion of them. The table has fewer than 200,000 clones, around 90% seen once; the top ten hold over 4%. Germline V gene sequence: CDR1 LNHNV, CDR2 YYDKDF (reference sequence). This CDR3 spans 11 amino acids. Trimming shortened V by 4 bases and J by 8 bases, and 6 bases separated the two germline ends. The origin of this receptor is a woman in her 30s in good health. Sequences were obtained from blood. The chain carries TRBV15 and TRBJ2-1; D is ambiguous. DNA of the CDR3: TGTGCCACCAGCATAGGTCATGAGCAGTTCTTC. Its protein product is CATSIGHEQFF.